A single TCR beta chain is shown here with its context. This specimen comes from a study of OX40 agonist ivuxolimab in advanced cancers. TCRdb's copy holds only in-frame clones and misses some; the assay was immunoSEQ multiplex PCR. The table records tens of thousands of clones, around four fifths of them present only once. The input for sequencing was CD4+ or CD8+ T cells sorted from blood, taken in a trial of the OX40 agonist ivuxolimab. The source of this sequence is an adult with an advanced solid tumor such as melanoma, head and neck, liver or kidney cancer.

The CDR3 DNA reads TGTGCCAGCAGTGAAGTGGGGTCAGGGGGTATCACAGATACGCAGTATTTT. This encodes CASSEVGSGGITDTQYF. This rearrangement joins TRBV6-1 to TRBJ2-3; 7 nucleotides match TRBD1. With 1 base clipped from V and 2 bases from J, the junction kept 9 bases outside the gene matches. CDR1 is MNHNS and CDR2 is SASEGT in the germline V gene. CDR3 size: 17 residues.